A single sample gave rise to the 23 T cell receptor beta chains below, sequenced in a study of T cells in Graves' hyperthyroidism and ophthalmopathy. Researchers amplified the TCR beta CDR3 regions from RNA transcripts. Using the HTBI primer set, a first-round RT-PCR was run on the TCR CDR3. MiXCR, run by TCRdb on the multiplex PCR reads, gives a single entry per CDR3 protein. The sample lists over 700,000 distinct CDR3 sequences; 30% to 40% were seen once. Material: blood. These receptors were obtained from a woman aged 40 to 55 with Graves' hyperthyroidism.

The rearrangement joins TRBV2 to TRBJ2-7; D remains unclear. CDR3 length equals 14 residues. Trimming took off 5 bases at V and 0 bases at J, with 11 bases between the two ends. CDR1 is SNHLY, CDR2 FYNNEI, per germline. CDR3 sequence reads: CASSYTAHSYEQYF. CDR3 DNA sequence: TGTGCCAGCAGTTATACAGCACACTCCTACGAGCAGTACTTC.

V is TRBV25-1 and J is TRBJ1-2; a possible D gene is TRBD1 (5 bases). The germline V and J ends were trimmed by 6 bases and 1 base, with 30 bases remaining between them. Looked up from germline, CDR1 is MGHDK and CDR2 is SYGVNS. This CDR3 comprises 20 residues. The CDR3 DNA is TGTGCCAGCAGCCAAGAGACCCAACATTTAGCCGGGACCGATAACTATGGCTACACCTTC. Protein sequence: CASSQETQHLAGTDNYGYTF.

The chain combines TRBV24-1 with TRBJ1-6; 7 bases fit TRBD1. The CDR3 is made up of 18 amino acids. Germline loops: CDR1 KGHDR, CDR2 SFDVKD. V gave up 4 bases and J gave up 0 bases; unmatched junction bases: 8. The CDR3 sequence: CATSETGRSSSYNSPLHF. For the CDR3, the DNA is TGTGCCACCAGTGAGACAGGGCGATCTAGCTCCTATAATTCACCCCTCCACTTT.

Here the CDR3 reads CSGGGYGYTF. The CDR3 DNA is TGCAGCGGGGGGGGCTATGGCTACACCTTC. This chain joins TRBV29-1 and TRBJ1-2; a weak D match, TRBD1 (5 bases). The germline gives CDR1 SQVTM, CDR2 ANQGSEA. This CDR3 spans 10 amino acids. V was shortened by 7 bases and J by 4 bases, with 7 bases between the two germline ends.

Details on this clonotype: A much larger clone differs from this one at a single base, so this may be a read error. The final CDR3 position lacks the conserved phenylalanine or tryptophan, pointing to a likely read error. The chain joins TRBV29-1 to TRBJ2-7, with D possibly TRBD1 on 6 matching bases. Deletions cut 0 bases from V and 2 bases from J, with 14 bases between. There are 15 residues in the CDR3. The germline CDR1 and CDR2 sequences are SQVTM and ANQGSEA. CDR3 DNA sequence: TGCAGCGTTGAAGATACGTCGGGGACAACCTACGAGCAGTACCTC. Amino acid sequence: CSVEDTSGTTYEQYL.

The J gene is TRBJ2-5, the V gene TRBV25-1; 7 bases are a match to TRBD1. With V trimmed by 8 bases and J by 5 bases, 5 bases remained unmatched. The germline CDR1 and CDR2 sequences are MGHDK and SYGVNS. This CDR3 has 12 amino acids. CDR3 nucleotides: TGTGCCAGCTCGCCGACAGGGGAGACCCAGTACTTC. Translating gives CASSPTGETQYF. Complete variable domain (other parts from reference TRBV25-1 and TRBJ2-5): EADIYQTPRYLVIGTGKKITLECSQTMGHDKMYWYQQDPGMELHLIHYSYGVNSTEKGDLSSESTVSRIRTEHFPLTLESARPSHTSQYLCASSPTGETQYFGPGTRLLVL.

The chain has TRBV20-1 and TRBJ2-7; TRBD2 agrees at 9 bases. The trim removed 0 bases at V and 4 bases at J, leaving 10 bases unmatched. This CDR3 is 16 amino acids long. Looked up from germline, CDR1 is DFQATT and CDR2 is SNEGSKA (reference sequence). The CDR3 sequence is CSARDEGRGGLYEQYF. The DNA of the CDR3 is TGCAGTGCTAGAGATGAAGGGCGGGGGGGCCTGTACGAGCAGTACTTC.

In its sample, this clonotype was seen many times. The chain uses TRBV11-2 and TRBJ1-2, with no clear D. Trimming removed 3 bases at V and 3 bases at J, with 8 bases between. This CDR3 region has 13 residues. From germline, CDR1 is SGHAT and CDR2 FQNNGV. The CDR3 DNA is TGTGCCAGCAGCTTGAGGGCAGACTATGGCTACACCTTC. It encodes CASSLRADYGYTF. The full variable domain, with the rest looked up from reference TRBV11-2 and TRBJ1-2, is EAGVAQSPRYKIIEKRQSVAFWCNPISGHATLYWYQQILGQGPKLLIQFQNNGVVDDSQLPKDRFSAERLKGVDSTLKIQPAKLEDSAVYLCASSLRADYGYTFGSGTRLTVV.

As concerns this clonotype: This could be a read error, since a much larger clone is one nucleotide away. The J gene is TRBJ2-7, the V gene TRBV29-1; D perhaps matches TRBD1 (5 bases). The CDR3 extends over 14 amino acids. The ends were cut back, 7 bases at V and 2 bases at J, with 18 bases in the middle. From germline, CDR1 is SQVTM and CDR2 ANQGSEA. The CDR3 sequence: CSALAIDSPYEQYF. The CDR3 DNA is TGCAGCGCCTTGGCAATAGACAGCCCCTACGAGCAGTACTTC.

This clonotype was seen only a few times. The chain is built from TRBV27 and TRBJ1-3; D is perhaps TRBD1 (6 bases). V was shortened by 0 bases and J by 1 base, with 7 bases between the two germline ends. Looked up from germline, CDR1 is MNHEY and CDR2 is SMNVEV (reference sequence). The CDR3 has 15 amino acids. CDR3 nucleotide sequence: TGTGCCAGCAGTTTATCCCAGGGGTCTGGAAACACCATATATTTT. This encodes CASSLSQGSGNTIYF.

The V call is TRBV19, the J call TRBJ1-5, with no clear D. Germline V lookup: CDR1 LNHDA, CDR2 SQIVND (reference sequence). Trimming removed 8 bases from V and 4 bases from J, with 15 bases in between. This CDR3 is 14 amino acids long. This CDR3 is CASSLQARNQPQHF. CDR3 nucleotides: TGTGCCAGTTCGCTTCAGGCACGGAATCAGCCCCAGCATTTT.

This clonotype was seen a few times. This rearrangement joins TRBV5-6 to TRBJ2-7; perhaps TRBD1 as D (6 bases). V was pared by 4 bases and J by 2 bases, with 7 bases between. Looked up from germline, CDR1 is SGHDT and CDR2 is YYEEEE. The CDR3 extends over 12 amino acids. The CDR3 loop is CASSTGPYEQYF. The CDR3 DNA is TGTGCCAGCAGCACAGGGCCCTACGAGCAGTACTTC.

The chain joins TRBV2 to TRBJ1-5; no clear D. CDR1 and CDR2 (germline): SNHLY, FYNNEI. This CDR3 is 12 amino acids long. Between the trimmed V and J ends, which lost 8 bases and 0 bases, there was a span of 5 bases. CDR3 residues: CASGPSNQPQHF. As DNA, the CDR3 is TGTGCCAGCGGACCTAGCAATCAGCCCCAGCATTTT.

This clonotype was seen more than once but under ten times. The V gene is TRBV6-5, the J gene TRBJ1-2; D unclear. CDR1 MNHEY and CDR2 SVGAGI come from the germline V gene. V was shortened by 6 bases and J by 4 bases, with 9 bases between the two germline ends. The CDR3 sequence is 12 residues long. The CDR3 region is CASSAGPYGYTF. Written as DNA, the CDR3 is TGTGCCAGCAGCGCCGGACCCTATGGCTACACCTTC.

This clonotype was detected many times. This sequence joins TRBV20-1 and TRBJ1-1; the match to TRBD1 covers 12 bases. Germline V gene data show CDR1 as DFQATT and CDR2 as SNEGSKA (reference sequence). V shed 6 bases and J 11 bases; nucleotides not matched to a gene: 7. The CDR3 loop spans 12 amino acids. The chain's CDR3 is CSATGTGGKAFF. In DNA form, the CDR3 reads TGCAGTGCGACCGGGACAGGGGGCAAGGCTTTCTTT.

This clonotype was found many times. This rearrangement joins TRBV29-1 to TRBJ1-2; TRBD1 matches 7 bases. J was trimmed by 5 bases and V by 3 bases; bases with no gene match: 3. The CDR3 totals 12 residues. Germline V lookup: CDR1 SQVTM, CDR2 ANQGSEA. The CDR3 region is CSVDDRVYGYTF. CDR3 nucleotide sequence: TGCAGCGTTGACGACAGGGTTTATGGCTACACCTTC.

The V and J genes are TRBV29-1 and TRBJ2-7; 7 nucleotides match TRBD1. The CDR3 spans 12 residues. The V and J ends lost 5 bases and 3 bases, in that order; junction bases with no gene match: 4. CDR1 and CDR2 (germline): SQVTM, ANQGSEA. The CDR3 DNA reads as TGCAGCGTTCTGGGACAGCACTACGAGCAGTACTTC. It is translated as CSVLGQHYEQYF.

This clonotype was seen many times. The chain has TRBV6-5 and TRBJ1-5; unclear D gene. This CDR3 is built from 13 residues. V lost 7 bases and J lost 7, with 14 bases in between. Germline loops: CDR1 MNHEY, CDR2 SVGAGI. DNA of the CDR3: TGTGCCAGCACCCACCAGCCCAGACAGCCCCAGCATTTT. This translates into CASTHQPRQPQHF.

The chain carries TRBV7-3 and TRBJ1-1; D remains unclear. The CDR3 length is 14 residues. The germline V gene encodes CDR1 SGHTA and CDR2 FQGTGA. The germline V and J ends were trimmed by 5 bases and 4 bases, with 14 bases remaining between them. CDR3 loop: CASSLAGLSTEAFF. CDR3 sequence (DNA): TGTGCCAGCAGCCTAGCGGGATTAAGCACTGAAGCTTTCTTT.

This clonotype came up many times. The rearrangement links TRBV7-2 to TRBJ1-3; D gene ambiguous. The CDR3 covers 15 residues. The germline V gene has CDR1 SGHTA and CDR2 FQGNSA. V lost 1 base and J lost 5, with 12 bases in between. The CDR3 DNA reads as TGTGCCAGCAGCTTAGAGACGGGCCTCCGAAACACCATATATTTT. This gives the protein CASSLETGLRNTIYF.

In this sample, this clonotype turned up many times. This chain uses TRBV7-2 with TRBJ1-1, with a weak D call TRBD1 (5 bases). Trimming shortened V by 5 bases and J by 10 bases, and 17 bases separated the two germline ends. Germline V lookup: CDR1 SGHTA, CDR2 FQGNSA. This CDR3 is built from 13 residues. CDR3: CASSTGTSVGAFF. CDR3 in DNA: TGTGCCAGCAGCACGGGGACGTCCGTTGGAGCTTTCTTT.

This clonotype was recorded at least ten times. The J gene is TRBJ1-5, the V gene TRBV7-2, with a tentative D call TRBD1 (5 bases). The V end lost 5 bases, the J end lost 6 bases, and 23 bases lay between the germline ends. The CDR3 totals 17 residues. Germline CDR1 reads SGHTA; CDR2 reads FQGNSA. CDR3 DNA: TGTGCCAGCAGCCCTAGAGGCCTTCGGGGAAGGGGTCAGCCCCAGCATTTT. Protein sequence: CASSPRGLRGRGQPQHF.

The CDR3 nucleotides read TGTGCCAGTAGTATAGACGGAGCAGGGGTAACCGGGGAGCTGTTTTTT. Encoded protein: CASSIDGAGVTGELFF. The rearrangement links TRBV19 to TRBJ2-2; perhaps TRBD1 as D (6 bases). Per the germline V gene, CDR1 is LNHDA and CDR2 is SQIVND (reference sequence). Trimming removed 0 bases at V and 5 bases at J, with 13 bases between. This CDR3 comprises 16 residues.